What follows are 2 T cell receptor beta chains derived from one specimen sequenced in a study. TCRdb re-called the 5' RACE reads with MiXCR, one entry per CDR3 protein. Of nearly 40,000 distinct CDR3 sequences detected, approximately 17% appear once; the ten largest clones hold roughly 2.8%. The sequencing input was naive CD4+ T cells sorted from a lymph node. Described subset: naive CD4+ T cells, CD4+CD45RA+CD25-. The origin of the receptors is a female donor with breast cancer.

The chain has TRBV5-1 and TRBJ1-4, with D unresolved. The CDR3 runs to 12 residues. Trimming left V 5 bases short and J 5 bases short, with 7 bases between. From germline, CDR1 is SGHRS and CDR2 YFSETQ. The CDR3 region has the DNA TGCGCCAGCAGAAAGGACAATGAAAAACTGTTTTTT. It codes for CASRKDNEKLFF.

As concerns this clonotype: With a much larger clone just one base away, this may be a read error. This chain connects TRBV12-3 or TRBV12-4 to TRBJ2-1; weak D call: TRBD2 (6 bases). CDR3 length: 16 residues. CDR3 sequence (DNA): TGTACCAGCAGATTGGCTAGCGTTAGCTCCTACAATGAGCAGTTCTTC. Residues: CTSRLASVSSYNEQFF.